This TCR beta chain was documented in a study of blood T cell repertoires in COVID-19. At the level of the study: Specimens from acute and convalescent COVID-19 originated in the United States, Italy and Spain. Sources were T cells, B-cell-depleted T cells, or PBMCs; the material itself was cDNA or gDNA.

Germline V gene data show CDR1 as MNHNY and CDR2 as SVGAGI (reference sequence). V was clipped by 2 bases and J by 5 bases, with 8 bases between them. The CDR3 contains 13 residues. Original handling: Reference gene primers were amplified, and this amplification served to estimate nucleated cell counts. Clones were read by immunoSEQ multiplex PCR, and TCRdb kept only the in-frame ones, dropping some. For V, J and clone size, that table is used; D and trimming come from the DNA. This sample yields 300,000 to 350,000 clones, of which approximately 86% are seen a single time; about 2% belongs to the top ten.

The chain links TRBV6-6 to TRBJ2-3, with D possibly matching TRBD2 (5 bases). The TCR sequence derives from a man aged 18 to 29 with active or convalescent COVID-19. What was sequenced was peripheral blood. In nucleotides, the CDR3 is TGTGCCAGCAGTTACATCGAGGGAGATACGCAGTATTTT. It translates to CASSYIEGDTQYF.